Sequencing of this T cell receptor beta chain was carried out in a study of blood T cells in healthy people across ages. The study, taken as a whole, reports: Relative to aged donors, long-lived donors carried more naive CD4+ cells and displayed higher diversity. Because donor CMV status was unknown, expanded clonotype changes were possibly confounded.

With respect to this clonotype: Its specificity is unknown.

PBMCs, at least 6 million per sample, were isolated. Through a sample-barcoded 5' primer and a J-beta primer mix, a second PCR was run for about 7 to 12 cycles. TCRdb re-derived calls from the 5' RACE reads in MiXCR, one entry per CDR3 protein. The sample gives fewer than 800,000 distinct CDR3 sequences, over 20% of which show up once; approximately 3.6% is in the top ten. The sequenced sample was blood. This sequence originates from a man aged 65-85 years in good health.

The CDR3, as DNA: TGTGCCAGCAGACAGGGTTGTAATGAGCAGTTCTTC. It codes for CASRQGCNEQFF. The chain combines TRBV21-1 with TRBJ2-1; TRBD1, the table's D call, lacks a check against the DNA. TRBV21-1 is labeled a pseudogene. The CDR3 extends over 12 amino acids.